Listed here are 30 T cell receptor beta chains from one sample, sequenced in a study of sequential checkpoint blockade in melanoma (dated by TCRdb to the late 2010s). What this sample's treatment or condition label stands for: randomized to nivolumab then ipilimumab (arm A) or the reverse (arm B). The method behind the library was the immunoSEQ multiplex PCR assay. TCRdb holds this immuneACCESS table with in-frame rearrangements only. Some clones are missing; in checked studies, unresolved V genes explain under half, and the rest has no known cause. Within this sample are fewer than 30,000 clones, with roughly 80% of them counted one time only. The ten largest clones represent 13% of the sample. The specimen was CD8+ T cells sorted from blood (inferred from file names), collected from a patient given nivolumab and ipilimumab in sequence. The receptors originated from a human donor with melanoma.

The rearrangement links TRBV28 to TRBJ2-1, with D possibly matching TRBD1 (5 bases). V dropped 3 bases and J dropped 14 bases, with 11 bases sitting between them. This CDR3 is 11 amino acids long. Germline lookup yields CDR1 MDHEN and CDR2 SYDVKM. The chain's CDR3 is CASSLSGLEFF. The CDR3 DNA follows: TGTGCCAGCAGTTTGTCAGGGTTGGAGTTCTTC.

V gene TRBV6-7 combines with J gene TRBJ2-3, with 13 bases that match TRBD2. TRBV6-7 is known as an ORF, though its function is uncertain. The V segment lost 6 bases and the J segment 0 bases; nucleotides outside the gene matches: 9. The CDR3 extends over 18 amino acids. As DNA, the CDR3 is TGTGCCAGCAGACGACTAGCGGGGGGAGATTGTAGCACAGATACGCAGTATTTT. It translates to CASRRLAGGDCSTDTQYF.

The rearrangement joins TRBV30 to TRBJ2-2; TRBD2 matches 12 bases. Germline lookup yields CDR1 GTSNPN and CDR2 SVGIG (reference sequence). V lost 7 bases and J lost 2; bases outside the gene matches: 2. The CDR3 runs to 14 residues. The CDR3 nucleotides are TGTGCCTTGACTAGCGGGGGAAACACCGGGGAGCTGTTTTTT. This encodes CALTSGGNTGELFF.

The chain links TRBV5-1 to TRBJ2-7; possible D gene TRBD1, 7 bases. V lost 6 bases to trimming and J lost 4 bases, with 20 bases between them. The V gene's germline CDR1 is SGHRS and CDR2 YFSETQ. This CDR3 spans 15 amino acids. The CDR3 region is CASNPEEGQRYEQYF. For the CDR3, the DNA is TGCGCCAGCAACCCGGAGGAGGGACAGCGTTACGAGCAGTACTTC.

The chain combines TRBV6-5 with TRBJ2-7; D possibly corresponds to TRBD1 (6 bases). The V gene's germline CDR1 is MNHEY and CDR2 SVGAGI. This CDR3 comprises 15 residues. Between the trimmed V and J ends, which lost 2 bases and 6 bases, there was a span of 17 bases. CDR3 sequence (DNA): TGTGCCAGCAGTTACGTTGCGACAGGACCCTTCGAGCAGTACTTC. Protein: CASSYVATGPFEQYF.

The chain carries TRBV5-6 and TRBJ2-7, with D perhaps matching TRBD1 (5 bases). Trimming took 4 bases from V and 4 from J, leaving 15 bases between them. The CDR3 consists of 14 residues. Germline values: CDR1 SGHDT, CDR2 YYEEEE. The CDR3 here is CASSPRTTVYEQYF. The CDR3 DNA is TGTGCCAGCAGCCCCCGGACAACCGTATACGAGCAGTACTTC.

This chain links TRBV5-1 with TRBJ2-7; 7 positions match TRBD1. The J segment lost 5 bases and the V segment lost 4 bases, leaving 9 bases of the junction unmatched. Germline CDR1 is SGHRS and CDR2 is YFSETQ. The CDR3 is made up of 14 amino acids. The CDR3 sequence is CASSAETGVNEQYF. The DNA of the CDR3 is TGCGCCAGCAGCGCCGAAACAGGGGTCAACGAGCAGTACTTC.

The chain couples TRBV29-1 to TRBJ2-7; 7 bases align to TRBD1. The germline CDR1 and CDR2 sequences are SQVTM and ANQGSEA. This CDR3 comprises 11 residues. Unmatched junction bases numbered 3, after V lost 7 bases and J lost 3 bases. CDR3 nucleotide sequence: TGCAGCGCAACAGGGGTCTACGAGCAGTACTTC. This gives the protein CSATGVYEQYF.

Of note for this clone: Its ends do not fully match the called genes, so a read error is possible. The CDR3 is CPRLDEQFF. CDR3 sequence (DNA): TGCCCCAGGTTGGATGAGCAGTTCTTC. The chain employs TRBV28 and TRBJ2-1; D unresolved. CDR1 and CDR2 from the germline V gene are MDHEN and SYDVKM. The CDR3 runs to 9 residues.

The V gene is TRBV4-1, the J gene TRBJ2-3; TRBD2 matches at 8 bases. The V gene end was trimmed by 4 bases and the J gene end by 4 bases; junction bases not matched to a gene: 10. CDR1 and CDR2 from the germline V gene are MGHRA and YSYEKL. CDR3 length: 16 residues. CDR3 nucleotides: TGCGCCAGCAGCCCTGTTCGAGCGGGGGCCCCAGATACGCAGTATTTT. Translation: CASSPVRAGAPDTQYF.

The chain has TRBV13 and TRBJ1-1, with D tentatively TRBD1 (6 bases). The CDR3 runs 14 residues. Germline V gives CDR1 PRHDT, CDR2 FYEKMQ (reference sequence). V was shortened by 6 bases and J by 5 bases, with 16 bases between the two germline ends. The chain's CDR3 is CASREQGGGTEAFF. CDR3 coding DNA: TGTGCCAGCAGGGAACAGGGCGGTGGGACTGAAGCTTTCTTT. The variable domain in full, with the rest retrieved from reference TRBV13 and TRBJ1-1, is AAGVIQSPRHLIKEKRETATLKCYPIPRHDTVYWYQQGPGQDPQFLISFYEKMQSDKGSIPDRFSAQQFSDYHSELNMSSLELGDSALYFCASREQGGGTEAFFGQGTRLTVV.

The chain links TRBV2 to TRBJ2-7, with a possible D match to TRBD2 (7 bases). The CDR3 has 14 amino acids. CDR1 and CDR2 from the germline V gene are SNHLY and FYNNEI. Trimming stripped 7 bases from V and 1 base from J, with 14 bases between. This CDR3 reads CASTRGGGSYEQYF. For the CDR3, the DNA is TGTGCCAGCACCCGAGGGGGGGGATCCTACGAGCAGTACTTC.

The rearrangement links TRBV4-2 to TRBJ2-7; 7 bases align to TRBD1. V was clipped by 0 bases and J by 0 bases; unmatched bases: 8. Germline-derived CDR1 and CDR2 are LGHNA and YNFKEQ. CDR3 length: 17 residues. The CDR3 sequence is CASSQDWTGESSYEQYF. In nucleotides, the CDR3 is TGTGCCAGCAGCCAAGATTGGACAGGAGAGAGCTCCTACGAGCAGTACTTC.

The chain recombines TRBV10-3 with TRBJ1-2, with 9 bases aligning to TRBD1. From germline, CDR1 is ENHRY and CDR2 SYGVKD. The CDR3 spans 17 residues. Trimming cost V 4 bases and J 2 bases; bases outside gene matches: 11. CDR3 residues: CAISVTVTGGPNYGYTF. The CDR3 DNA follows: TGTGCCATCAGTGTGACCGTGACAGGGGGACCCAACTATGGCTACACCTTC.

This chain connects TRBV19 to TRBJ1-2; 9 bases are a match to TRBD1. The CDR3 length is 13 residues. Germline loops: CDR1 LNHDA, CDR2 SQIVND (reference sequence). V dropped 5 bases and J dropped 7; count of bases not matched to a gene: 5. CDR3 in amino acids: CASSWGQGPGYTF. In DNA form, the CDR3 reads TGTGCCAGTAGTTGGGGACAGGGACCTGGCTACACCTTC.

The rearrangement links TRBV28 to TRBJ1-5; D perhaps matches TRBD1 (6 bases). Between the trimmed V and J ends, which lost 6 bases and 9 bases, there was a span of 18 bases. The CDR3 is 14 amino acids. CDR1 is MDHEN, CDR2 SYDVKM, per germline. CDR3 bases: TGTGCCAGCAGCCTAAGGGGGGGGGATCGGCCCCAGCATTTT. This sequence encodes CASSLRGGDRPQHF.

The chain is built from TRBV28 and TRBJ2-1; TRBD2 agrees at 8 bases. The CDR3 sequence is 15 residues long. From germline, CDR1 is MDHEN and CDR2 SYDVKM. V shed 8 bases, J shed 4 bases, and the junction held 10 bases outside the gene matches. The CDR3 loop reads CASVNRLAGYNEQFF. In DNA, the CDR3 is TGTGCCAGCGTGAATAGGCTAGCGGGTTACAATGAGCAGTTCTTC. The complete variable domain, with remaining parts taken from reference TRBV28 and TRBJ2-1, reads DVKVTQSSRYLVKRTGEKVFLECVQDMDHENMFWYRQDPGLGLRLIYFSYDVKMKEKGDIPEGYSVSREKKERFSLILESASTNQTSMYLCASVNRLAGYNEQFFGPGTRLTVL.

The chain uses TRBV2 and TRBJ1-6; tentatively, D is TRBD1 (5 bases). With 8 bases removed from V and 16 bases from J, the gap between germline ends came to 12 bases. This CDR3 has 10 residues. Per the germline V gene, CDR1 is SNHLY and CDR2 is FYNNEI. The CDR3, as DNA: TGTGCCAGCCTTGGGGGGGGTCTCCACTTT. Translated: CASLGGGLHF.

This sequence joins TRBV9 and TRBJ2-1; D possibly corresponds to TRBD1 (6 bases). Per the germline V gene, CDR1 is SGDLS and CDR2 is YYNGEE. The V gene lost 0 bases and the J gene lost 6 bases, with 7 bases spanning the gap. The CDR3 spans 13 residues. CDR3 DNA sequence: TGTGCCAGCAGCGTAGAAGGGGGCAATGAGCAGTTCTTC. This codes for CASSVEGGNEQFF.

The rearrangement uses TRBV19 and TRBJ2-1; a weak D match, TRBD1 (5 bases). The CDR3 length is 13 residues. Trimming took 5 bases from V and 5 from J, leaving 10 bases between them. CDR1 and CDR2 (germline): LNHDA, SQIVND (reference sequence). The CDR3 DNA follows: TGTGCCAGTAGTCTACAGGAAAACAATGAGCAGTTCTTC. Translation gives CASSLQENNEQFF.

The CDR3 bases are TGTGCCAGCAGTGAAGGTCAGGGGAATCAGCCCCAGCATTTT. Amino acid sequence: CASSEGQGNQPQHF. The chain has TRBV2 and TRBJ1-5; a weak D match, TRBD1 (6 bases). Germline V gene lookup returns CDR1 SNHLY and CDR2 FYNNEI. V shed 1 base and J shed 4 bases, with 8 bases lying between them. This CDR3 is 14 amino acids long.

This rearrangement joins TRBV30 to TRBJ2-3; D remains unclear. The germline V and J ends were trimmed by 0 bases and 2 bases, with 9 bases remaining between them. This CDR3 has 14 residues. Germline CDR1 is GTSNPN and CDR2 is SVGIG (reference sequence). The CDR3 is CAWSVTGFTDTQYF. The CDR3, as DNA: TGTGCCTGGAGTGTAACCGGTTTCACAGATACGCAGTATTTT.

The rearrangement links TRBV2 to TRBJ1-5; D perhaps matches TRBD1 (6 bases). CDR1 is SNHLY and CDR2 is FYNNEI in the germline V gene. Trimming left V 6 bases short and J 4 bases short, with 16 bases between. CDR3 length equals 15 residues. The CDR3 here is CASSGETGPNQPQHF. The CDR3 region has the DNA TGTGCCAGCAGCGGGGAGACAGGCCCAAATCAGCCCCAGCATTTT.

At least ten counts were recorded for this clone. This chain uses TRBV4-1 with TRBJ2-7, with TRBD1 as a possible D gene (6 bases). Per the germline V gene, CDR1 is MGHRA and CDR2 is YSYEKL. This CDR3 is built from 16 residues. V shed 0 bases and J shed 2 bases, with 14 bases lying between them. This chain's CDR3 is CASSQDEESGAYEQYF. CDR3 sequence (DNA): TGCGCCAGCAGCCAAGATGAGGAGTCAGGGGCCTACGAGCAGTACTTC.

V is TRBV19 and J is TRBJ1-1; TRBD1 is a possible D gene (5 bases). The CDR3 contains 13 residues. V was clipped by 5 bases and J by 4 bases, with 11 bases between them. The V gene's germline CDR1 is LNHDA and CDR2 SQIVND (reference sequence). CDR3 amino acids: CASSGRDGTEAFF. CDR3 bases: TGTGCCAGTAGTGGCAGGGATGGCACTGAAGCTTTCTTT.

V usage is TRBV30 and J usage is TRBJ1-3, with D unclear. The CDR3 runs to 13 residues. CDR1 GTSNPN and CDR2 SVGIG come from the germline V gene (reference sequence). Trimming took off 5 bases at V and 0 bases at J, with 8 bases between the two ends. The CDR3 sequence is CAWERGSGNTIYF. The CDR3 coding sequence is TGTGCCTGGGAACGGGGCTCTGGAAACACCATATATTTT.

The CDR3 protein is CASSLHRDRGTMNTEAFF. The CDR3 DNA reads as TGTGCCAGCAGCTTACACCGGGACAGGGGGACCATGAACACTGAAGCTTTCTTT. This sequence joins TRBV5-4 and TRBJ1-1; 11 positions agree with TRBD1. The J segment lost 0 bases and the V segment lost 2 bases, leaving 9 bases of the junction unmatched. Germline values: CDR1 SGHNT, CDR2 YYREEE (reference sequence). This CDR3 spans 18 amino acids.

The chain recombines TRBV28 with TRBJ2-7; D is undetermined. The CDR3 length is 19 residues. V lost 3 bases and J lost 3, with 27 bases in between. Germline lookup yields CDR1 MDHEN and CDR2 SYDVKM. The CDR3 spells CASSFQVLRDSPGDYEQYF. The CDR3 DNA follows: TGTGCCAGCAGTTTTCAAGTCCTTCGTGACTCCCCTGGTGACTACGAGCAGTACTTC.

This sequence joins TRBV9 and TRBJ2-1; 14 bases map to TRBD2. From germline, CDR1 is SGDLS and CDR2 YYNGEE. V was clipped by 2 bases and J by 7 bases; unmatched bases: 5. The CDR3 runs to 16 residues. In DNA, the CDR3 is TGTGCCAGCAGCGTGACCGGGACTAGCGGGGGAAATGAGCAGTTCTTC. Protein sequence: CASSVTGTSGGNEQFF.

The V gene is TRBV4-1, the J gene TRBJ2-7; 7 nucleotides line up with TRBD2. The V gene end was trimmed by 1 base and the J gene end by 0 bases; junction bases not matched to a gene: 9. CDR1 is MGHRA, CDR2 YSYEKL, per germline. The CDR3 is 17 amino acids. The CDR3 sequence: CASSQAAIPGGSYEQYF. The DNA of the CDR3 is TGCGCCAGCAGCCAAGCTGCCATCCCGGGGGGCTCCTACGAGCAGTACTTC.